The TCR beta chain described here comes from a study of early stage breast cancer tumors. Trimming cost V 3 bases and J 3 bases; bases outside gene matches: 5. The CDR3 has 14 residues. Germline assignment: CDR1 SGHNT and CDR2 YYREEE (reference sequence). Clones were sequenced by immunoSEQ multiplex PCR, and TCRdb holds only the in-frame ones, with some missing. This sample carries about 51,000 clones, around 80% of them seen once, and the ten largest clones take 3% to 3.5%. The rearrangement joins TRBV5-4 to TRBJ2-7, with 8 bases lining up with TRBD1. Specimen: blood. This clonotype was obtained from a person aged 35-55 years with breast cancer. CDR3 nucleotides: TGTGCCAGCAGCTCCGGACAGGGACGCTACGAGCAGTACTTC. Amino acids: CASSSGQGRYEQYF.